The T cell receptor (beta chain) described here comes from a study of OX40 agonist ivuxolimab in advanced cancers. A note on the overall study: Ivuxolimab was an agonistic, fully human IgG2 monoclonal antibody directed against OX40 (CD134), a costimulatory receptor. Intravenous ivuxolimab was administered to patients every 2 weeks at six dose levels: 0.01, 0.1, 0.3, 1.5, 3 and 10 mg/kg. A male proportion of almost 85% and a mean age of about 60 years, ranging from about 23 to 90, were recorded for the dose-escalation cohort. The monotherapy dose-escalation portion (N ≈ 50 patients) of the phase I ivuxolimab trial is reported in the paper. The point of sequencing TCRbeta in the periphery was to test whether ivuxolimab changed TCR sequence diversity and drove clonal T-cell expansion. Partial responses were achieved by three dose-escalation patients, of whom one had hepatocellular carcinoma and two had cutaneous melanoma. Among the approximately 54 dose-escalation patients, around 20 had hepatocellular carcinoma, about 15 melanoma, 9 renal cell carcinoma and 9 head and neck cancer. Prior anti-PD-1, anti-PD-L1 or anti-CTLA-4 therapy was permitted, and 30% to 50% of dose-escalation patients had received checkpoint inhibitors.

The paper as a whole reports these results and caveats: Low levels of normalized T-cell clonal expansion were also shown by some nonresponding patients. After ivuxolimab, CD8+ T cells had more expanded clones than CD4+ T cells on average. The antigen specificity of the peripheral T cells that underwent clonal expansion was not determined. At doses of 0.1 to 3.0 mg/kg, clonal expansion of both CD4+ and CD8+ blood T cells was observed from baseline to week 6. In partial responders in the 0.1-3.0 mg/kg groups, normalized peripheral clonal expansion was found to be among the lowest, especially among CD8+ T cells.

Genomic DNA was isolated from the sorted cells so that the TCRbeta CDR3 region could be sequenced. The immunoSEQ Assay was used for sequencing of TCRbeta CDR3 regions. TCRdb took this table from immuneACCESS and kept in-frame rearrangements with V and J called. Such tables lack part of the clones; where checked against another copy, unresolved V genes explain under half of the gap, and the rest is unexplained. In all, the sample holds some 74,000 clones, and roughly 90% of those were seen once. The top ten constitute approximately 0.98% of the sample. Patients with a history of autoimmune disease or receiving systemic immunosuppression were excluded from the trial. Peripheral blood for TCR sequencing was collected from all dose cohorts at baseline, on cycle 4 day 1, and on cycle 7 day 1. Samples were obtained from an open-label, multicenter, first-in-human phase I dose-escalation trial of ivuxolimab. The trial enrolled adults with locally advanced or metastatic head and neck squamous cell, hepatocellular, melanoma or renal cell carcinoma. Before TCR sequencing, CD4+ and CD8+ T cells were separately sorted from peripheral blood.

A note on this clone: Its cognate antigen has yet to be identified. Base qualities are not at hand, and no much larger clone is one base apart.

Relative to germline, V is 9 bases shorter and J is 0 bases shorter, with 9 bases between their ends. CDR1 and CDR2, looked up from the germline V gene (reference sequence), are LNHDA and SQIVND. Measured from the cysteine to the phenylalanine, the CDR3 is 12 residues long. Left in the record is the CDR3 DNA by itself, 36 bases read in frame from the first base. In this chain, TRBV19 is recombined with TRBJ2-7, with the D gene not confidently named. This TCR was recovered from an adult with an advanced solid tumor such as melanoma, head and neck, liver or kidney cancer. The sequencing here drew on CD4+ or CD8+ T cells sorted from blood, taken in a trial of the OX40 agonist ivuxolimab. The nucleotides read TGTGCCAGCTCACGGAACTCCTACGAGCAGTACTTC. This gives the protein CASSRNSYEQYF. Where the CDR3 stops, the reference TRBV19 and TRBJ2-7 genes take over; the full variable domain is DGGITQSPKYLFRKEGQNVTLSCEQNLNHDAMYWYRQDPGQGLRLIYYSQIVNDFQKGDIAEGYSVSREKKESFPLTVTSAQKNPTAFYLCASSRNSYEQYFGPGTRLTVT.